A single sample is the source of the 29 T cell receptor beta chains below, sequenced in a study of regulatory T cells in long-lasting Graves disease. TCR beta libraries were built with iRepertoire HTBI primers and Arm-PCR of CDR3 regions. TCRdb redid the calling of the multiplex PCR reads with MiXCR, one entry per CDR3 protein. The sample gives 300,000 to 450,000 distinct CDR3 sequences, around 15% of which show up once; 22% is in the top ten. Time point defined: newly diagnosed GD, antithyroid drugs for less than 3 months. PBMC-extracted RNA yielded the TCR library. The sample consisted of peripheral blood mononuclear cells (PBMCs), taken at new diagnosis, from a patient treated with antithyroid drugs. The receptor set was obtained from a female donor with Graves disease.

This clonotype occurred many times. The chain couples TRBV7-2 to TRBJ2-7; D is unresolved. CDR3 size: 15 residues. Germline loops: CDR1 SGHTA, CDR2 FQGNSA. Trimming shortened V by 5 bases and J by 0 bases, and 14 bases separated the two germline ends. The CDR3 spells CASSRFPGSSYEQYF. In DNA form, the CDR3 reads TGTGCCAGCAGCCGGTTTCCTGGAAGCTCCTACGAGCAGTACTTC.

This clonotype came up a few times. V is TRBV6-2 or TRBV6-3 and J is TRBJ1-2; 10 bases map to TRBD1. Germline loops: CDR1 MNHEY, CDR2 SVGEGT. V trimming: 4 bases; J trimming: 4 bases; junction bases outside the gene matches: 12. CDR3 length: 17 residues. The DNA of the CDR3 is TGTGCCAGCAGTTCCCTGGGACAGGGGACGCTTAGCTATGGCTACACCTTC. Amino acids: CASSSLGQGTLSYGYTF.

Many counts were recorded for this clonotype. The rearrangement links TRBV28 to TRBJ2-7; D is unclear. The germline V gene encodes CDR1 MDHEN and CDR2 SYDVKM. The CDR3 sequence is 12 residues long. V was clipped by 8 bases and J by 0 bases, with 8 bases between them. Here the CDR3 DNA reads TGTGCCAGCGGCCTGAGCTCCTACGAGCAGTACTTC. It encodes CASGLSSYEQYF. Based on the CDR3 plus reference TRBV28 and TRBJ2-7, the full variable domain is DVKVTQSSRYLVKRTGEKVFLECVQDMDHENMFWYRQDPGLGLRLIYFSYDVKMKEKGDIPEGYSVSREKKERFSLILESASTNQTSMYLCASGLSSYEQYFGPGTRLTVT.

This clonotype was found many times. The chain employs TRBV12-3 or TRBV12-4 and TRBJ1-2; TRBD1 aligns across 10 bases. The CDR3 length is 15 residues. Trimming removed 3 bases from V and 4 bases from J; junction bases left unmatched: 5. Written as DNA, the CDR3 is TGTGCCAGCAGTTTGAGGACAGGGGGAGCCTATGGCTACACCTTC. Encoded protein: CASSLRTGGAYGYTF.

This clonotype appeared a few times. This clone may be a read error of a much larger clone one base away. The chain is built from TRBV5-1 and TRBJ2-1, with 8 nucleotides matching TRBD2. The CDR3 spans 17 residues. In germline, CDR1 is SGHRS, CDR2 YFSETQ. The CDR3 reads CASGLNPLASGGIEQFF. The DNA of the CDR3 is TGCGCCAGCGGCTTGAACCCCCTGGCGAGCGGGGGCATTGAGCAGTTCTTC.

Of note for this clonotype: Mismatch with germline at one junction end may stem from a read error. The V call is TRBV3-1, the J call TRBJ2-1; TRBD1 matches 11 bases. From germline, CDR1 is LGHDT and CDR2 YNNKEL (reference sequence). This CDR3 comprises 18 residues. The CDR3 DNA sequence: TGTGCCAGCAGCCAACCTTACACCGGGACAGGGGGTTACAATGAGCAGCTCTTC. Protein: CASSQPYTGTGGYNEQLF.

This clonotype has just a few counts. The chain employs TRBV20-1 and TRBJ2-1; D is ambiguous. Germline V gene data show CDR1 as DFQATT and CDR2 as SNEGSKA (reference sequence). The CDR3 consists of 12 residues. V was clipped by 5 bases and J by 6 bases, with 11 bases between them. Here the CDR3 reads CSAQPDLNEQFF. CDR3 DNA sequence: TGCAGTGCTCAACCGGACCTCAATGAGCAGTTCTTC.

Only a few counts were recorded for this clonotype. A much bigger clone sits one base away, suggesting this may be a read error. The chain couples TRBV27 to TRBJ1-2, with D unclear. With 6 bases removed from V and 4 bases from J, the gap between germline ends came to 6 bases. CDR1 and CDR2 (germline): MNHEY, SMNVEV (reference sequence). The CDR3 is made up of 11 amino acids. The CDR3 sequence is CASRDGYGYTF. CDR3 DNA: TGTGCCAGCAGGGACGGCTATGGCTACACCTTC.

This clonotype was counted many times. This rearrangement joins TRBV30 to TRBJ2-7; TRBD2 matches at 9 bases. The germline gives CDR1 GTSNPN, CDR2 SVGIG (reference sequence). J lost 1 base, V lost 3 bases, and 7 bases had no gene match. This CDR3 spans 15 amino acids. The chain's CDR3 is CAWRGLAGLSYEQYF. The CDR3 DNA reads TGTGCCTGGAGAGGGCTAGCGGGACTGTCCTACGAGCAGTACTTC.

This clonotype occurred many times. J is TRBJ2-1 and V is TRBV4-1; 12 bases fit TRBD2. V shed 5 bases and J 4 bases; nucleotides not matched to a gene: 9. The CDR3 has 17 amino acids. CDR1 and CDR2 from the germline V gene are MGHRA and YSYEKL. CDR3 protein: CASSRLAGDLVYNEQFF. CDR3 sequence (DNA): TGCGCCAGCAGCAGACTAGCGGGGGACCTAGTTTACAATGAGCAGTTCTTC.

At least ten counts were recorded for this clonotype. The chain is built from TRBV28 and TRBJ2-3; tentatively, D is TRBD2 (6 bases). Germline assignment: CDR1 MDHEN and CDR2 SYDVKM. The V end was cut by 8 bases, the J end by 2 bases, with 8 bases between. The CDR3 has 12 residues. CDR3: CASGGNTDTQYF. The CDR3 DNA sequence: TGTGCCAGCGGGGGGAACACAGATACGCAGTATTTT.

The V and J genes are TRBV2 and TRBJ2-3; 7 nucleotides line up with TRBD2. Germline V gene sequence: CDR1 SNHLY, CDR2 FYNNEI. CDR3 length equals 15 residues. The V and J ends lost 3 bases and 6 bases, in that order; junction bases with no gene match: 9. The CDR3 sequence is CASSEGGGSLDTQYF. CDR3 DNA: TGTGCCAGCAGTGAGGGGGGAGGGTCTTTGGATACGCAGTATTTT. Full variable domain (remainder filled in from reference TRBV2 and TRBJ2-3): EPEVTQTPSHQVTQMGQEVILRCVPISNHLYFYWYRQILGQKVEFLVSFYNNEISEKSEIFDDQFSVERPDGSNFTLKIRSTKLEDSAMYFCASSEGGGSLDTQYFGPGTRLTVL.

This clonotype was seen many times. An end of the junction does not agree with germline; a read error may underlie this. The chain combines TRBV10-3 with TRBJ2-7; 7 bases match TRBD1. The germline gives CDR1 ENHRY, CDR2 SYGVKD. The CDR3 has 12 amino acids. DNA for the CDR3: TGTGCCATCGGTGACGACAGGGAGCAGCAGTACTTC. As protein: CAIGDDREQQYF.

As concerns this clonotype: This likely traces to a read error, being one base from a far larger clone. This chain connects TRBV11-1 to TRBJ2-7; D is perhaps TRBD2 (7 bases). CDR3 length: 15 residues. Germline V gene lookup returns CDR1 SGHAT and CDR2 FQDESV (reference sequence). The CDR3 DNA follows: TGTGCCAGCAGGGCGGGGGCGGGGGTAACCTACGAGCAGCACTTC. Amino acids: CASRAGAGVTYEQHF.

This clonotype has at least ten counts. CDR3 sequence (DNA): TGTGCCAGCACCTGGGACAGGGGGCGGAATGGCTACACCTTC. Its protein is CASTWDRGRNGYTF. The chain joins TRBV12-3 or TRBV12-4 to TRBJ1-2; 12 bases match TRBD1. The CDR3 has 14 amino acids. Trimming cost V 7 bases and J 6 bases; bases outside gene matches: 6.

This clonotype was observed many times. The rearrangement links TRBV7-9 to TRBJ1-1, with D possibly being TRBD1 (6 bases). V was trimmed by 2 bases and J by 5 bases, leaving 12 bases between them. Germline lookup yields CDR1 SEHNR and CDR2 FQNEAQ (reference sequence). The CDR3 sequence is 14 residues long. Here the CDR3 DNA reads TGTGCCAGCAGCTTAAACTCAGGGGTGACTGAAGCTTTCTTT. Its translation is CASSLNSGVTEAFF. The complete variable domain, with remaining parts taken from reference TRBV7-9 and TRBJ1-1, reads DTGVSQNPRHKITKRGQNVTFRCDPISEHNRLYWYRQTLGQGPEFLTYFQNEAQLEKSRLLSDRFSAERPKGSFSTLEIQRTEQGDSAMYLCASSLNSGVTEAFFGQGTRLTVV.

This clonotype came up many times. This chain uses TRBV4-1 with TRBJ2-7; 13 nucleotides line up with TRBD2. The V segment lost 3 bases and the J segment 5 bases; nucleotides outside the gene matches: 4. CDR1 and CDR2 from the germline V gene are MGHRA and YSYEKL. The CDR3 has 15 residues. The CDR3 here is CASSQGLAGSNEQYF. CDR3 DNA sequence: TGCGCCAGCAGCCAGGGACTAGCGGGATCCAACGAGCAGTACTTC.

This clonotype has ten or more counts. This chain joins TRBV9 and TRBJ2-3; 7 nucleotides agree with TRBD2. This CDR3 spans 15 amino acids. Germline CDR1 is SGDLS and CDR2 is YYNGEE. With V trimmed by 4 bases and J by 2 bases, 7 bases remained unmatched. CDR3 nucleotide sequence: TGTGCCAGCAGCCTACTAGCGAAAAACACAGATACGCAGTATTTT. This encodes CASSLLAKNTDTQYF.

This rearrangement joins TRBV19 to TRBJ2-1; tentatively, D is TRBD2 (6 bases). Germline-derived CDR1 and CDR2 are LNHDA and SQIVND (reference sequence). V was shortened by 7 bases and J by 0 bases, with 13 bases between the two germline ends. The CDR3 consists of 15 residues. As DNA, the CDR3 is TGTGCCAGTAATGGGAGCGGGCGCTCCTACAATGAGCAGTTCTTC. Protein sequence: CASNGSGRSYNEQFF.

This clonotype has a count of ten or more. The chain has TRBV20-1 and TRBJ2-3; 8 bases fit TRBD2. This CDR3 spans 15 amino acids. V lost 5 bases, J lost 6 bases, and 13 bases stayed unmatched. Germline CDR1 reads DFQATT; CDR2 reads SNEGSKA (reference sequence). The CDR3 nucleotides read TGCAGTGCTCAACTAGCGGAGGGCGGTCTGGATACGCAGTATTTT. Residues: CSAQLAEGGLDTQYF.

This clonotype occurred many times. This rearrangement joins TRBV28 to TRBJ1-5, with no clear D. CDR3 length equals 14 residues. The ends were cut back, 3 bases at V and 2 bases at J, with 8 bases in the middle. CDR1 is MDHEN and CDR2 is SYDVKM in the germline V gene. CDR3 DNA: TGTGCCAGCAGTTTCCCCGCCGGCAATCAGCCCCAGCATTTT. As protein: CASSFPAGNQPQHF.

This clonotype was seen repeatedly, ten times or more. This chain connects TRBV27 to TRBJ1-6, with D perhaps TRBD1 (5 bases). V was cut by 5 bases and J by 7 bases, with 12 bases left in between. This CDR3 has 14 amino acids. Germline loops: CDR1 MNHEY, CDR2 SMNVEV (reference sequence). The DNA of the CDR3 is TGTGCCAGCAGTATAACGAAGGGGAATTCACCCCTCCACTTT. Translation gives CASSITKGNSPLHF.

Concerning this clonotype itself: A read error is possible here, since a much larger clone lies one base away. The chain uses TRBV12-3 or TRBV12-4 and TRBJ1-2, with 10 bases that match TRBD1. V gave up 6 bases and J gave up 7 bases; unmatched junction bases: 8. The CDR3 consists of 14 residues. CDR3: CASRSGTGESGYTF. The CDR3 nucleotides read TGTGCCAGCAGATCAGGGACAGGGGAGTCTGGCTACACCTTC.

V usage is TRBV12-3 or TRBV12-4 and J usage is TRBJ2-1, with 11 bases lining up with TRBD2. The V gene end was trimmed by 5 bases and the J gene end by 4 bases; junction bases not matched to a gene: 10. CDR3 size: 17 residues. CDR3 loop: CASSQLLASGGYNEQFF. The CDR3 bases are TGTGCCAGCAGTCAATTGCTGGCTAGCGGGGGGTACAATGAGCAGTTCTTC.

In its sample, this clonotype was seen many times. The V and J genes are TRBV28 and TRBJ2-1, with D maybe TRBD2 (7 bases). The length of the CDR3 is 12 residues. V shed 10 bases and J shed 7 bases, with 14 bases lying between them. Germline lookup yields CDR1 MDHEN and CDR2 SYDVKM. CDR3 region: CATTGRGNEQFF. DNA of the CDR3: TGTGCCACCACTGGGAGGGGGAATGAGCAGTTCTTC.

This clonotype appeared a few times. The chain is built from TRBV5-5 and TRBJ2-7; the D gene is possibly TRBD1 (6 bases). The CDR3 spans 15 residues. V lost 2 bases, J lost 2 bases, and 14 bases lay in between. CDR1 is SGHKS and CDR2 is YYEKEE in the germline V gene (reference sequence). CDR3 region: CASSLGGQQAYEQYF. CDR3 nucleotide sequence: TGTGCCAGCAGCTTAGGAGGACAGCAAGCCTACGAGCAGTACTTC.

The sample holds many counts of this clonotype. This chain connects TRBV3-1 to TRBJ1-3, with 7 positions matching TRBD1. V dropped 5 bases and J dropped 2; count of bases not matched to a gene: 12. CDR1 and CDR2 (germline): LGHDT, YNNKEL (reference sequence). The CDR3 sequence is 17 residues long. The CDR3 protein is CASSSRQGLTAGNTIYF. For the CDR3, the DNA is TGTGCCAGCAGCTCGCGACAGGGCTTGACGGCTGGAAACACCATATATTTT.

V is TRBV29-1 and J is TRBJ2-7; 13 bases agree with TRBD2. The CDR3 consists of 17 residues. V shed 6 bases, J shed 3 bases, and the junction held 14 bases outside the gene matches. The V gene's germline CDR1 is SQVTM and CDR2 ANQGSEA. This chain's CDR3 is CSVTKATSGRALYEQYF. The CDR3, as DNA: TGCAGCGTGACCAAAGCTACTAGCGGGAGGGCCCTCTACGAGCAGTACTTC.

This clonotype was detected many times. The CDR3 bases are TGTGCCAGCAGTTCCCCCCGACTAGCGGGAGGGTACAATGAGCAGTTCTTC. Encoded protein: CASSSPRLAGGYNEQFF. The V gene is TRBV28, the J gene TRBJ2-1; the match to TRBD2 covers 14 bases. Per the germline V gene, CDR1 is MDHEN and CDR2 is SYDVKM. V lost 4 bases and J lost 4; bases outside the gene matches: 6. This CDR3 region has 17 residues. Full variable domain (remainder filled in from reference TRBV28 and TRBJ2-1): DVKVTQSSRYLVKRTGEKVFLECVQDMDHENMFWYRQDPGLGLRLIYFSYDVKMKEKGDIPEGYSVSREKKERFSLILESASTNQTSMYLCASSSPRLAGGYNEQFFGPGTRLTVL.